The 20 T cell receptor beta chains below come from one sample, sequenced in a study of cytomegalovirus exposure and HLA in healthy donors. TCRdb's copy holds only in-frame clones and misses some; the assay was immunoSEQ multiplex PCR. The data hold 200,000 to 250,000 clones, with around four fifths observed a single time. The sequenced sample consisted of PBMCs. All receptors derive from a woman in her twenties or thirties in good health and CMV-seropositive.

V usage is TRBV7-6 and J usage is TRBJ1-1; 9 bases fit TRBD1. Trimming at V came to 1 base and at J to 5 bases, leaving 14 bases not matched to a gene. This CDR3 has 18 amino acids. CDR1 and CDR2 (germline): SGHVS, FNYEAQ. The CDR3: CASSLVWDREKSETEAFF. CDR3 coding DNA: TGTGCCAGCAGCTTAGTTTGGGACAGGGAAAAGTCGGAAACTGAAGCTTTCTTT.

This clone turned up a few times. This chain uses TRBV5-4 with TRBJ2-5, with unresolved D. Trimming cost V 0 bases and J 2 bases, with 5 bases left between them. The CDR3 totals 13 residues. Germline V gives CDR1 SGHNT, CDR2 YYREEE (reference sequence). CDR3 amino acids: CASSLVGQETQYF. CDR3 coding DNA: TGTGCCAGCAGCTTGGTAGGGCAAGAGACCCAGTACTTC.

The chain links TRBV27 to TRBJ1-1, with D maybe TRBD1 (6 bases). The germline V gene has CDR1 MNHEY and CDR2 SMNVEV (reference sequence). Deletions cut 0 bases from V and 5 bases from J, with 13 bases between. There are 15 residues in the CDR3. The CDR3: CASSLSHGGRTEAFF. CDR3 DNA: TGTGCCAGCAGTTTATCGCATGGGGGGCGGACTGAAGCTTTCTTT.

This chain's CDR3 is CASSPRSGTEYEQYF. The CDR3 DNA sequence: TGTGCCAGCAGCCCCAGGTCTGGGACAGAGTACGAGCAGTACTTC. The V call is TRBV9, the J call TRBJ2-7; 7 bases fit TRBD1. CDR3 size: 15 residues. The germline V gene has CDR1 SGDLS and CDR2 YYNGEE. V was pared by 4 bases and J by 4 bases, with 11 bases of the junction left unmatched.

This clone turned up a few times. This rearrangement joins TRBV30 to TRBJ1-4; a possible D gene is TRBD1 (6 bases). Germline assignment: CDR1 GTSNPN and CDR2 SVGIG (reference sequence). Trimming took off 1 base at V and 0 bases at J, with 6 bases between the two ends. There are 14 residues in the CDR3. This chain's CDR3 is CAWSAGATNEKLFF. The CDR3 DNA follows: TGTGCCTGGAGTGCAGGGGCAACTAATGAAAAACTGTTTTTT.

This clone appeared once. This chain connects TRBV7-8 to TRBJ2-5; unclear D gene. Germline assignment: CDR1 SGHVS and CDR2 FQNEAQ. V was clipped by 3 bases and J by 5 bases, with 16 bases between them. This CDR3 region has 15 residues. The CDR3 here is CASSLLWGAGETQYF. The CDR3 nucleotides read TGTGCCAGCAGCTTGTTGTGGGGTGCTGGGGAGACCCAGTACTTC.

This clone was found a few times. This chain links TRBV4-3 with TRBJ1-1; no definite D call. CDR3 size: 13 residues. Germline CDR1 reads LGHNA; CDR2 reads YSLEER. V lost 4 bases, J lost 1 base, and 7 bases lay in between. As DNA, the CDR3 is TGCGCCAGCAGCCGGACTCCGAACACTGAAGCTTTCTTT. As protein: CASSRTPNTEAFF.

Concerning this clone: This same CDR3 is encoded by further DNA sequences in the sample. This sequence joins TRBV5-1 and TRBJ2-7; 10 positions match TRBD2. The CDR3 is made up of 14 amino acids. V shed 4 bases and J 2 bases; nucleotides not matched to a gene: 3. CDR1 is SGHRS and CDR2 is YFSETQ in the germline V gene. CDR3 in amino acids: CASSRTSGTYEQYF. Written as DNA, the CDR3 is TGCGCCAGCAGCCGGACTAGCGGTACCTACGAGCAGTACTTC.

The V gene is TRBV9, the J gene TRBJ1-2; D is perhaps TRBD1 (6 bases). CDR1 is SGDLS, CDR2 YYNGEE, per germline. The CDR3 has 15 amino acids. The germline V and J ends were trimmed by 4 bases and 7 bases, with 20 bases remaining between them. The CDR3 is CASSPTGIGERGYTF. For the CDR3, the DNA is TGTGCCAGCAGCCCGACAGGAATTGGAGAACGTGGCTACACCTTC. The complete variable domain, with remaining parts taken from reference TRBV9 and TRBJ1-2, reads DSGVTQTPKHLITATGQRVTLRCSPRSGDLSVYWYQQSLDQGLQFLIQYYNGEERAKGNILERFSAQQFPDLHSELNLSSLELGDSALYFCASSPTGIGERGYTFGSGTRLTVV.

V usage is TRBV27 and J usage is TRBJ2-1; TRBD2 matches 13 bases. Germline V gives CDR1 MNHEY, CDR2 SMNVEV (reference sequence). Trimming at V came to 5 bases and at J to 2 bases, leaving 12 bases not matched to a gene. This CDR3 has 19 amino acids. The CDR3 DNA follows: TGTGCCAGCAGTCCTACACAACCGGGACTAGCGGGAACCTACAATGAGCAGTTCTTC. Residues: CASSPTQPGLAGTYNEQFF.

The chain recombines TRBV16 with TRBJ1-1, with 7 nucleotides matching TRBD1. The CDR3 spans 15 residues. In germline, CDR1 is KGHSY, CDR2 FQNENV. V was pared by 1 base and J by 4 bases, with 6 bases of the junction left unmatched. This chain's CDR3 is CASSQYFAGGTEAFF. The CDR3 region has the DNA TGTGCCAGCAGCCAATATTTTGCAGGGGGCACTGAAGCTTTCTTT.

The J gene is TRBJ1-5, the V gene TRBV15; maybe TRBD1 (5 bases). The CDR3 spans 17 residues. In germline, CDR1 is LNHNV, CDR2 YYDKDF (reference sequence). Trimming took off 8 bases at V and 7 bases at J, with 27 bases between the two ends. The CDR3 is CATRLGVRGGVGQPQHF. In DNA form, the CDR3 reads TGTGCCACCCGCCTCGGGGTAAGGGGTGGAGTAGGGCAGCCCCAGCATTTT.

This clone showed up many times. This chain joins TRBV4-1 and TRBJ1-3; D may be TRBD1 (6 bases). Germline values: CDR1 MGHRA, CDR2 YSYEKL. The length of the CDR3 is 16 residues. V lost 3 bases and J 0 bases, leaving 12 bases between the germline ends. DNA of the CDR3: TGCGCCAGCAGCCAGCCGGGACAAAACTCTGGAAACACCATATATTTT. Protein: CASSQPGQNSGNTIYF.

This clone was seen only a few times. The chain employs TRBV19 and TRBJ2-7; D might be TRBD1 (5 bases). There are 14 residues in the CDR3. The V gene's germline CDR1 is LNHDA and CDR2 SQIVND (reference sequence). Trimming cost V 2 bases and J 3 bases, with 11 bases left between them. The CDR3 nucleotides are TGTGCCAGTAGTATACCAGGGAACCGCTACGAGCAGTACTTC. The encoded protein is CASSIPGNRYEQYF. The variable domain in full, with the rest retrieved from reference TRBV19 and TRBJ2-7, is DGGITQSPKYLFRKEGQNVTLSCEQNLNHDAMYWYRQDPGQGLRLIYYSQIVNDFQKGDIAEGYSVSREKKESFPLTVTSAQKNPTAFYLCASSIPGNRYEQYFGPGTRLTVT.

In DNA form, the CDR3 reads TGTGCCAGCAGCGGACAGCGCCATACGCAGTATTTT. Protein product: CASSGQRHTQYF. The gene calls are TRBV27 and TRBJ2-3, with D possibly TRBD1 on 6 matching bases. Germline assignment: CDR1 MNHEY and CDR2 SMNVEV (reference sequence). There are 12 residues in the CDR3. Trimming took 6 bases from V and 7 from J, leaving 11 bases between them.

The V call is TRBV5-8, the J call TRBJ2-1; 7 bases fit TRBD1. Trimming at V came to 4 bases and at J to 9 bases, leaving 10 bases not matched to a gene. CDR1 is SGHTS, CDR2 YDEGEE, per germline. The length of the CDR3 is 14 residues. This chain's CDR3 is CASSRSRQGTEQFF. CDR3 DNA sequence: TGTGCCAGCAGCCGAAGTAGACAGGGCACTGAGCAGTTCTTC.

This clone was counted once. The V gene is TRBV7-9, the J gene TRBJ1-1; 7 positions match TRBD1. The germline V gene has CDR1 SEHNR and CDR2 FQNEAQ (reference sequence). The CDR3 runs 13 residues. V was pared by 5 bases and J by 4 bases, with 4 bases of the junction left unmatched. CDR3 bases: TGTGCCAGCAGCCAACAGGGGCCCACTGAAGCTTTCTTT. Translating gives CASSQQGPTEAFF.

This clone was seen only once. The chain couples TRBV9 to TRBJ2-5, with D unclear. Trimming shortened V by 3 bases and J by 2 bases, and 8 bases separated the two germline ends. Germline CDR1 reads SGDLS; CDR2 reads YYNGEE. The CDR3 has 13 amino acids. CDR3 sequence reads: CASSGTRQETQYF. In nucleotides, the CDR3 is TGTGCCAGCAGCGGAACGAGACAAGAGACCCAGTACTTC.

This clone has a handful of counts. The J gene is TRBJ2-7, the V gene TRBV7-6; 9 bases match TRBD2. This CDR3 region has 15 residues. V trimming: 5 bases; J trimming: 2 bases; junction bases outside the gene matches: 7. Germline assignment: CDR1 SGHVS and CDR2 FNYEAQ. CDR3 amino acids: CASSLASGVTYEQYF. In DNA, the CDR3 is TGTGCCAGCAGCCTGGCTAGCGGGGTAACCTACGAGCAGTACTTC.

The rearrangement uses TRBV28 and TRBJ2-5, with D tentatively TRBD1 (7 bases). The CDR3 is 16 residues long. From germline, CDR1 is MDHEN and CDR2 SYDVKM. Trimming removed 5 bases at V and 0 bases at J, with 16 bases between. The CDR3 DNA is TGTGCCAGCAGTAAAACAGGGGAGGACCACCAAGAGACCCAGTACTTC. It translates to CASSKTGEDHQETQYF.